These T cell receptor beta chains were read from a single sample in a study of human T cells and chemical hapten exposure. TCRdb reprocessed the RACE reads via MiXCR and lists one record per CDR3 protein. The sample records 65,000 to 90,000 distinct CDR3 sequences, less than 8% being singletons. Sample: whole blood, taken in connection with sensitization to the hapten diphenylcyclopropenone (DPC). The source of these receptors is a woman aged 25 to 39 with alopecia areata. Some clones in this sample may be carry-over from other donors' samples. The CDR3 runs from the conserved cysteine through the conserved F or W. A D gene is named only where the DNA matches it firmly. Where a row states a size, it is once, few, many or the class of an expanded clone; other rows omit it.

DNA: TGCAGTGTCCCGAACACCGGGGAGCTGTTTTTT
CDR3: CSVPNTGELFF
V: TRBV20-1
J: TRBJ2-2
D: -
size: many

DNA: TGTGCCAGTAGTACCCTACAGGGTATGAACACTGAAGCTTTCTTT
CDR3: CASSTLQGMNTEAFF
V: TRBV19
J: TRBJ1-1
D: -
size: -

DNA: TGTGCCAGCAGCGGACAGGACGAGCAGTACTTC
CDR3: CASSGQDEQYF
V: TRBV12-3/TRBV12-4
J: TRBJ2-7
D: TRBD1
size: many

DNA: TGTGCCAGCAGCGTAGGAGCGAACACTGAAGCTTTCTTT
CDR3: CASSVGANTEAFF
V: TRBV9
J: TRBJ1-1
D: -
size: many

DNA: TGTGCCAGCAGTGGATATGGCTACACCTTC
CDR3: CASSGYGYTF
V: TRBV25-1
J: TRBJ1-2
D: -
size: many

DNA: TGTGCCACCAGCAGAGAGGCGCGGGGAGATGAGCAGTTCTTC
CDR3: CATSREARGDEQFF
V: TRBV15
J: TRBJ2-1
D: -
size: many

DNA: TGTGCCAGCAGTTTAATGGGACATATGAACACTGAAGCTTTCTTT
CDR3: CASSLMGHMNTEAFF
V: TRBV12-3/TRBV12-4
J: TRBJ1-1
D: -
size: many

DNA: TGTGCCAGCAGCCGTGGGGGGAGGAATTCACCCCTCCACTTT
CDR3: CASSRGGRNSPLHF
V: TRBV9
J: TRBJ1-6
D: -
size: -

DNA: TGTGCCAGCAGTGATGTGGGTGCTCACTATGGCTACACCTTC
CDR3: CASSDVGAHYGYTF
V: TRBV2
J: TRBJ1-2
D: -
size: many

DNA: TGCAGTGCCCAGAAGGCTAGCGGGGACTACGAGCAGTACTTC
CDR3: CSAQKASGDYEQYF
V: TRBV20-1
J: TRBJ2-7
D: TRBD2
size: many

DNA: TGCGCCAGCAGCCTACAAAGAGAGACAGGGGGCCACACAGATACGCAGTATTTT
CDR3: CASSLQRETGGHTDTQYF
V: TRBV5-1
J: TRBJ2-3
D: TRBD1
size: many

DNA: TGCAGTGCTAGAGGAGCCGGGACAGGGGCCGTTTCACCCCTCCACTTT
CDR3: CSARGAGTGAVSPLHF
V: TRBV20-1
J: TRBJ1-6
D: TRBD1
size: many

DNA: TGCAGTGCTACCCTAGCGGGGGGCGTCGATGAGCAGTTCTTC
CDR3: CSATLAGGVDEQFF
V: TRBV20-1
J: TRBJ2-1
D: TRBD2
size: many

DNA: TGCAGCGCGCGACAGGGTCAAGGCTACACCTTC
CDR3: CSARQGQGYTF
V: TRBV29-1
J: TRBJ1-2
D: TRBD1
size: few

DNA: TGTGCCAGCAGTGGACCGGGACAGGGGTTATCCTATAATTCACCCCTCCACTTT
CDR3: CASSGPGQGLSYNSPLHF
V: TRBV2
J: TRBJ1-6
D: TRBD1
size: few

DNA: TGTGCCAGCAGTGAGAGACCGACTTATAATGAAAAACTGTTTTTT
CDR3: CASSERPTYNEKLFF
V: TRBV6-1
J: TRBJ1-4
D: -
size: many

DNA: TGTGCCAGCAGCCAATATGCGGGACTGGGAATGAACACTGAAGCTTTCTTT
CDR3: CASSQYAGLGMNTEAFF
V: TRBV3-1
J: TRBJ1-1
D: -
size: few

DNA: TGTGCCATCCTAGTGGAGCAGTACTTC
CDR3: CAILVEQYF
V: TRBV9
J: TRBJ2-7
D: -
size: few

DNA: TGTGCCAGCAGCCCCATAGGACAGGAAGGCATTCAGTACTTC
CDR3: CASSPIGQEGIQYF
V: TRBV7-9
J: TRBJ2-4
D: TRBD1
size: many

DNA: TGTGCCAGCAGCTTAAACAGGGGAAATGAAAAACTGTTTTTT
CDR3: CASSLNRGNEKLFF
V: TRBV7-2
J: TRBJ1-4
D: TRBD1
size: many

DNA: TGTGCCAGCAGCTTCTCCGGGAGCTGGGGCTACACCTTC
CDR3: CASSFSGSWGYTF
V: TRBV7-3
J: TRBJ1-2
D: -
size: many

DNA: TGTGCCAGCAGCTTAATGTCGCAGAACTATGGCTACACCTTC
CDR3: CASSLMSQNYGYTF
V: TRBV7-8
J: TRBJ1-2
D: -
size: few

DNA: TGTGCCAGCAGTTACGATGGGACCAAAAATTGGGGCACAGATACGCAGTATTTT
CDR3: CASSYDGTKNWGTDTQYF
V: TRBV6-6
J: TRBJ2-3
D: -
size: few

DNA: TGTGCCAGTAGTATAGCTAGCGGGGGGCTCGGGGATGAGCAGTTCTTC
CDR3: CASSIASGGLGDEQFF
V: TRBV19
J: TRBJ2-1
D: TRBD2
size: -

DNA: TGTGCCAGCAAGGGACCTAGCACAGATACGCAGTATTTT
CDR3: CASKGPSTDTQYF
V: TRBV4-2
J: TRBJ2-3
D: -
size: many

DNA: TGTGCCAGCAGCGTAGAGCCAGGGGGCTCTGGAAACACCATATATTTT
CDR3: CASSVEPGGSGNTIYF
V: TRBV9
J: TRBJ1-3
D: TRBD1
size: many

DNA: TGTGCCAGCAGCTTATTGCTACAGGGCAACACTGAAGCTTTCTTT
CDR3: CASSLLLQGNTEAFF
V: TRBV7-6
J: TRBJ1-1
D: -
size: -

DNA: TGCAGCGTCAGGGTTACTAATGAAAAACTGTTTTTT
CDR3: CSVRVTNEKLFF
V: TRBV29-1
J: TRBJ1-4
D: -
size: -

DNA: TGTGCCTGGAGTGTAAGGGCAGGGGGCAGAGATACGCAGTATTTT
CDR3: CAWSVRAGGRDTQYF
V: TRBV30
J: TRBJ2-3
D: TRBD1
size: once

DNA: TGTGCCAGCAGTGTAATGACAGATTCACCCCTCCACTTT
CDR3: CASSVMTDSPLHF
V: TRBV2
J: TRBJ1-6
D: -
size: many

DNA: TGTGCCAGCAAGCTTAGAGGGGGAAACTATGGCTACACCTTC
CDR3: CASKLRGGNYGYTF
V: TRBV5-8
J: TRBJ1-2
D: -
size: few

DNA: TGTGCCAGCAGTTACCCAAACCGTGGGACGGCTCTCCCCTACGAGCAGTACTTC
CDR3: CASSYPNRGTALPYEQYF
V: TRBV6-2/TRBV6-3
J: TRBJ2-7
D: -
size: many

DNA: TGTGCCAGCGGGGGGCGCGGCTATGGCTACACCTTC
CDR3: CASGGRGYGYTF
V: TRBV2
J: TRBJ1-2
D: -
size: many

DNA: TGCAGTGCTAGATCCACATCCTGGGACAGGGGCTTGGATACGCAGTATTTT
CDR3: CSARSTSWDRGLDTQYF
V: TRBV20-1
J: TRBJ2-3
D: TRBD1
size: many

DNA: TGCAGCGGAGGGGTAAATGACGGCGAGCAGTACTTC
CDR3: CSGGVNDGEQYF
V: TRBV29-1
J: TRBJ2-7
D: -
size: many

DNA: TGTGCCAGCAGCTTAGCAGGAGATGGCTACACCTTC
CDR3: CASSLAGDGYTF
V: TRBV7-6
J: TRBJ1-2
D: -
size: few

DNA: TGTGCCAGCAGCCCACCTGAGGGGGATAACACTGAAGCTTTCTTT
CDR3: CASSPPEGDNTEAFF
V: TRBV13
J: TRBJ1-1
D: -
size: -

DNA: TGTGCCAGCAATGAACAGGGTTTAAGTAATTCACCCCTCCACTTT
CDR3: CASNEQGLSNSPLHF
V: TRBV6-5
J: TRBJ1-6
D: -
size: few

DNA: TGTGCCAGCACTCTGACCCGGAGTACGGCTCAAAACATTCAGTACTTC
CDR3: CASTLTRSTAQNIQYF
V: TRBV6-6
J: TRBJ2-4
D: -
size: few

DNA: TGCAGTGCTTGGACAGCCTCTGGAAACACCATATATTTT
CDR3: CSAWTASGNTIYF
V: TRBV20-1
J: TRBJ1-3
D: -
size: many